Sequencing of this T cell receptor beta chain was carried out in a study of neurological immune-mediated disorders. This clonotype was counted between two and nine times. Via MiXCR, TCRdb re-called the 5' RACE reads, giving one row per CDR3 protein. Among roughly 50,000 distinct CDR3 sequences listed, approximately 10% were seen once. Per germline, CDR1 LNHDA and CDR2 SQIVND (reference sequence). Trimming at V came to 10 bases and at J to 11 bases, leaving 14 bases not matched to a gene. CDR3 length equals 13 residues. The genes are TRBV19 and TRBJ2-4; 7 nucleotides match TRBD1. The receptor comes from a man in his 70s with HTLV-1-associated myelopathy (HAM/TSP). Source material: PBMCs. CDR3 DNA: TGTGCCACTTCCTCAGACAGGGTGTCTCTTCAGTACTTC. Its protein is CATSSDRVSLQYF. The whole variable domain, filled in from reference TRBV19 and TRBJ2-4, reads DGGITQSPKYLFRKEGQNVTLSCEQNLNHDAMYWYRQDPGQGLRLIYYSQIVNDFQKGDIAEGYSVSREKKESFPLTVTSAQKNPTAFYLCATSSDRVSLQYFGAGTRLSVL.